This TCR beta chain was sequenced during a study of cytomegalovirus exposure and HLA in healthy donors (dated by TCRdb to 2016 to 2017). Concerning the study at large: An earlier analysis of 550 to 700 of the donors reported about 250 Gb of sequence data and 100 million to 130 million unique TCR beta sequences from approximately 180 million T cells. An early release that covered 640 HLA-typed donors contained approximately 300 gigabases of sequencing data and 80 million or so unique TCR sequences. The genetic ancestry cluster associated with self-reported Caucasian donors included about 84% of the roughly 400 genotyped donors. The study aimed to test whether signatures of past pathogen exposure could be identified by cataloging public T cell receptors. Using immunosequencing, the study profiled T cell repertoires from around 680 subjects and related those repertoires to cytomegalovirus serostatus. Along with the approximately 700-subject first cohort, a separate validation cohort of over 90 different subjects was used. The study combined high-throughput TCR immunosequencing, statistical association of individual TCRs with disease status, and machine learning to predict cytomegalovirus infection status. To study patterns of TCR occurrence, a later analysis re-analyzed previously published TCR beta repertoires from several hundred donors and added high-resolution HLA genotyping. Rather than using new phenotypic data, the later analysis identified candidate immune exposures from TCR beta sequences and from how often those sequences occurred across donors. In an earlier analysis of more than 550 of the donors, high-throughput TCR beta sequencing was used to judge whether each TCR beta V gene segment behaved as functional or pseudogenic. Alongside the repertoire data, information on donor age, sex, ethnicity and CMV serostatus was compiled. Genome-wide SNP genotypes for about 60% of the roughly 700 donors were used in a later genetic analysis, which treated that subset as a discovery cohort. Every discovery cohort repertoire had been produced on one sequencing platform. HLA typing covered class I and class II loci at four-digit resolution. The number of typed donors differed by locus: about 620-640 for A, B, C, DRB1 and DQB1; 522 for DQA1; around 610 for DPA1; and roughly 470 for DPB1. About five DR-DQ haplotypes were handled as single units for association and clustering, since linkage in the cohort was strong. Among a few hundred genotyped donors of the cohort, an average of roughly 240,000 unique TCR beta nucleotide sequences were sequenced per donor, about a sixth of them non-productive.

From cysteine to phenylalanine, the CDR3 is 15 amino acids long. Here the CDR3 DNA is all that survives: 45 bases in frame from base 1. CDR1 and CDR2 (MGHRA, YSYEKL) derive from the germline V gene. The germline V and J ends show losses of 4 bases and 7 bases respectively, and no gene match explains 6 bases of the junction. General conclusions and limits of the study: In a later genetic analysis, a missense DCLRE1C variant was associated with V-gene and J-gene trimming of TCR beta chains, and the association was replicated in an independent cohort. Because counts were too low, some 16 rarely observed V segments, including chromosome 9 orphons, were excluded from the earlier analysis of some 590 of the donors. The cohort was sequenced for TCR beta chains only, and without alpha or paired-chain data the features that could be detected were limited. In vitro tests confirmed that a few of the cytomegalovirus-associated TCR beta chains recognize cytomegalovirus antigens. Correlated functional status among segregating V segments might reflect linkage disequilibrium, but an unknown experimental factor could not be ruled out. According to a later analysis, TCR association rates differed among HLA loci, with DRB1 alleles showing the most associated TCRs and HLA-C alleles showing the fewest. CMV serostatus was the only immune exposure information available for the cohort. A later analysis reported that several top co-occurrence clusters appeared linked to parvovirus B19, influenza, CMV and Epstein-Barr virus. An earlier analysis of approximately 500 of the donors showed that most TCR beta V segments appeared in productive rearrangements either about 90% or about 30% of the time, which broadly matched IMGT annotations. According to the authors, the approach could potentially be generalized to other disease states and immunological phenotypes. According to a later analysis, most CMV-associated TCR beta chains appeared to be HLA-restricted, and the HLA associations seemed to be driven largely by CMV exposure. The 87-base-pair reads could not distinguish some IMGT-functional V segments, including TRBV6-2 and TRBV6-3, so those segments were excluded. The classifier was reported to diagnose cytomegalovirus status with high specificity and sensitivity in both the original cohort and the validation cohort. Compared with equally common non-associated chains, HLA-associated TCR beta chains in a later analysis were more clonally expanded and had lower generation probabilities. A later genetic analysis reported fewer N-insertions in productive TCRs among donors in an Asian-associated ancestry cluster than the roughly 700-donor mean. Sequencing depth was assumed to be roughly uniform across donors in the presence/absence analyses, though that assumption may not hold. Most TCR sequences were seen in very few donors, while some public TCRs were found in many individuals. Specific HLA alleles were associated with over 15,000 TCR beta sequences at a false discovery rate of 0.05 in a later analysis. When HLA alleles, especially DR and DQ, strongly co-occurred, TCR associations were difficult to assign to individual alleles. HLA typing was unavailable for some donors at each locus, so association tests used only the typed subset. A further reported finding was that TCR beta sequences accurately predicted the HLA-A and HLA-B alleles for most subjects in the first cohort. The sequencing pipeline was judged likely to have produced a cluster of highly shared sequence variants as a technical artifact. The study gave a list of 150 to 200 TCR beta chains associated with cytomegalovirus.

The cohort was made up of roughly 670 healthy bone marrow donors. At the time of sampling, every cohort member was nominally healthy, though immune exposures that went unrecorded were likely present. The donor was CMV seronegative and belonged to the group of under 400 seronegative cohort members. A peripheral blood sample was collected from each donor, and TCR beta sequencing was performed on peripheral blood mononuclear cells. Genomic DNA was extracted from the blood cell samples with the Qiagen DNeasy Blood Extraction Kit. Libraries were made using the immunoSEQ multiplex PCR assay. For the multiplex PCR, a mixture combining 60 forward primers for TCR Vbeta segments and 13 reverse primers for TCR Jbeta segments was used. The CDR3 region of rearranged TCR beta genes was amplified from genomic DNA with a multiplex PCR assay. The Illumina HiSeq System was used to sequence the amplified TCR beta libraries as 87-base-pair reads. The authors' analysis ran thus. In a later analysis, roughly 80 million unique TCR beta chains were counted across the roughly 610 repertoires, and around 10 million of these chains were shared by at least two donors. Raw reads were error-corrected and collapsed into unique sequences by a nearest-neighbor algorithm in which closely related sequences were merged to remove PCR and sequencing errors. CDR3 sequences were aligned to IMGT reference sequences to assign V, D and J gene segments. For a sequence to be retained, a match of at least six nucleotides to both a V gene segment and a J gene segment was required. A rearrangement was called productive if the CDR3 had no stop codons and remained in frame with V and J, and every other rearrangement was called non-productive. CDR3 was defined by IMGT convention, running from the second conserved V-encoded cysteine to the conserved J-encoded phenylalanine. The earlier analysis of some 580 of the donors excluded any sequence lacking an unambiguous match to a single V gene segment. In an earlier analysis of 450 to 750 of the donors, a V segment was called functional when productive rearrangements were above 56.7%, and segregating when the standard deviation between donors exceeded 5%. A statistical classification framework was developed to diagnose cytomegalovirus status using the catalog of TCR beta chain sequences. A later analysis assigned V and J genes by comparing TCR nucleotide sequences with IMGT/GENE-DB human TR gene sequences. The TCRdist pipeline was used in a later analysis to assign CDR3 sequences and most-parsimonious VDJ recombination scenarios. In a later analysis, each TCR beta chain was defined by its CDR3 amino acid sequence together with its V-gene family, and reads lacking a unique V-gene family were excluded. To address suspected cross-contamination and a sequencing artifact, a later analysis removed 550 to 750 highly shared, low-generation-probability nucleotide sequences. In a later analysis, a clonal expansion index was calculated for each public chain from normalized within-repertoire ranks of inferred template counts. In a later analysis, generation probabilities were computed using a VDJ recombination model fitted to out-of-frame rearrangements, and the results were checked against IGoR. In a later analysis, TCR-TCR, TCR-HLA and TCR-CMV co-occurrence was scored with hypergeometric tests, and a repertoire-size bias correction was applied to TCR pairs. False discovery rates were estimated in a later analysis by permuting HLA or CMV assignments 20 times. In a later analysis, co-occurring TCRs were grouped with DBSCAN, and TCRdist sequence similarity was added when clustering was performed within HLA-allele-positive subsets. Repertoires with fewer than 30,000 or more than 120,000 public chains, plus five repertoires with anomalous nucleotide sharing, were excluded from co-occurrence clustering. The source is immuneACCESS, and TCRdb retained only in-frame sequences with V and J called. Part of the clones is not carried over; for the studies checked, unresolved V genes explain less than half of this, and the remainder is unexplained. V and J calls and clone size follow that table, whereas D and trimming were derived from the DNA. For this sample there are 150,000 to 200,000 clones; roughly 77% appear just once. The top ten clonotypes cover 1.6% of the sample.

There are a few counts of this clone. No antigen is known for it. No base quality values were provided; no much bigger clone lies one nucleotide off. The chain couples TRBV4-1 to TRBJ2-7; 14 nucleotides in the junction match TRBD2. The sample comprised PBMCs. This receptor was taken from a woman aged 50 to 60 in good health and CMV-seronegative. The sequenced DNA: TGCGCCAGCAGCCCGGGACTAGCGGGAGTGGGAGAGCAGTACTTC. Its translation is CASSPGLAGVGEQYF.